These T cell receptor beta chains were read from a single sample in a study of regulatory T cells in long-lasting Graves disease. MiXCR, run by TCRdb on the multiplex PCR reads, gives a single entry per CDR3 protein. The sample shows 540,000 or so distinct CDR3 sequences, 13% of them seen only once. The sample was also linked to a second study, of T cells in Graves' hyperthyroidism and ophthalmopathy.

Sequencing was performed on peripheral blood mononuclear cells (PBMCs), taken at new diagnosis, from a patient treated with antithyroid drugs. The receptors were gathered from a man under 40 with Graves disease. Both conserved end residues are part of each CDR3. D genes are given only for firm matches.

J	V	D	CDR3
TRBJ2-4	TRBV7-8	NA	CASSALKPPRGTKNIQYF
TRBJ2-5	TRBV3-1	NA	CASRGVYQETQYF
TRBJ2-1	TRBV9	TRBD1	CASSVGTGNEQFF
TRBJ1-1	TRBV7-9	NA	CASSALTGQNTEAFF
TRBJ2-7	TRBV29-1	TRBD2	CSASGGASLYYEQYF
TRBJ2-3	TRBV29-1	TRBD1	CGGRDRGPPDTQYF
TRBJ1-1	TRBV18	TRBD1	CASHRGIDTEAFF
TRBJ2-1	TRBV5-1	NA	CASSSGGAGSGTNEQFF
TRBJ2-1	TRBV3-1	NA	CASSHSGNEQFF
TRBJ1-2	TRBV12-3/TRBV12-4	TRBD1	CASSLRDREHGYTF
TRBJ2-1	TRBV5-1	TRBD1	CASNPSTGYNEQFF
TRBJ1-5	TRBV19	NA	CASTRGHSNQPQHF
TRBJ1-1	TRBV29-1	NA	CSAQTGNTEAFF
TRBJ1-1	TRBV28	TRBD1	CASSGADRFNTEAFF
TRBJ2-5	TRBV6-2/TRBV6-3	NA	CASRGAGRETQYF
TRBJ2-2	TRBV11-2	NA	CASSPRLLGVYTGELFF
TRBJ2-1	TRBV13	TRBD2	CASSLGRGGIYEQFF
TRBJ2-7	TRBV6-5	TRBD1	CASSYSGTAPYEQYF
TRBJ2-7	TRBV12-3/TRBV12-4	TRBD2	CASRGLVPYEQYF
TRBJ2-1	TRBV5-1	TRBD2	CASSSQGLAGGEQFF
TRBJ2-5	TRBV2	NA	CASNPTPGRGETQYF
TRBJ2-7	TRBV19	NA	CASSMASESYEQYF
TRBJ2-1	TRBV18	NA	CASSPGASNEQFF
TRBJ2-5	TRBV4-1	NA	CASSQGGLETQYF
TRBJ2-1	TRBV12-3/TRBV12-4	TRBD2	CASSSSGTSGKQFF
TRBJ2-5	TRBV6-1	TRBD1	CASTRTGEETQYF
TRBJ2-5	TRBV27	NA	CASSLSAYMKTQYF
TRBJ1-1	TRBV6-2/TRBV6-3	TRBD1	CASSSGQMMNTEAFF
TRBJ2-6	TRBV11-2	NA	CASSSPGSKVFGANVLTF
TRBJ1-1	TRBV6-1	TRBD1	CASSRQGAHTEAFF
TRBJ1-2	TRBV7-9	NA	CASSKGEGSGGYTF
TRBJ1-5	TRBV30	NA	CAWSFTDSNQPQHF
TRBJ1-2	TRBV7-9	NA	CASSPKRGDYGYTF
TRBJ2-3	TRBV6-2/TRBV6-3	NA	CASSERRFTDTQYF
TRBJ2-1	TRBV6-1	NA	CASGYTTRNEQFF
TRBJ2-2	TRBV6-9	TRBD1	CASSLPGTDFTGELFF
TRBJ2-7	TRBV6-2/TRBV6-3	NA	CASSYSKAIEQYF